The T cell receptor beta chain described here comes from a study of blood T cell repertoires in COVID-19. The protocol was immunoSEQ multiplex PCR, while the TCRdb copy is restricted to in-frame clones and leaves out a portion. The sample carries under 200,000 clones, around 84% recorded once. This receptor was obtained from a woman aged 25-40 years who had been exposed to COVID-19. Material for sequencing was PBMCs or T cells enriched from blood (not recorded which).

CDR3 region: CASSQTGGTGTNEKLFF. In DNA form, the CDR3 reads TGCGCCAGCAGCCAAACGGGAGGGACAGGGACTAATGAAAAACTGTTTTTT. This chain joins TRBV4-3 and TRBJ1-4; 9 nucleotides align to TRBD1. Per the germline V gene, CDR1 is LGHNA and CDR2 is YSLEER. The J segment lost 2 bases and the V segment lost 2 bases, leaving 6 bases of the junction unmatched. The CDR3 contains 17 residues.